This record concerns one T cell receptor beta chain sequence. Libraries were prepared by immunoSEQ multiplex PCR; TCRdb keeps only in-frame clonotypes and omits some of them. Among roughly 140,000 clones listed, around 91% were seen once. The sample is drawn from a study of blood T cell repertoires in COVID-19. As for the study in general: T cells, B-cell-depleted T cells, or PBMCs provided the cDNA or gDNA that served as material.

CDR1 is SGHDT, CDR2 YYEEEE, per germline. The CDR3 has 11 amino acids. V lost 0 bases to trimming and J lost 10 bases, with 5 bases between them. Sequenced sample: peripheral blood. This clonotype was obtained from a woman in her forties with acute or convalescent COVID-19. The rearrangement uses TRBV5-6 and TRBJ2-1; no reliable D call. CDR3 region: CASSLALEQFF. The CDR3 DNA reads as TGTGCCAGCAGCTTGGCCCTGGAGCAGTTCTTC.